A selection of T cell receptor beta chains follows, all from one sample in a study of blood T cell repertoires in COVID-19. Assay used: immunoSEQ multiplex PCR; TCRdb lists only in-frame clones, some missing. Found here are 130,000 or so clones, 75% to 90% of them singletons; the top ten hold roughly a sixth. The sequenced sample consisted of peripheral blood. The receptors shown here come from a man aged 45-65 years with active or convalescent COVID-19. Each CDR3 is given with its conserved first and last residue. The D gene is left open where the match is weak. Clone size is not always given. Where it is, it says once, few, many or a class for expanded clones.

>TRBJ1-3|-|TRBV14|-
TGTGCCAGCAGCCGAGCAGGGGTAGAAAACTCTGGAAACACCATATATTTT
CASSRAGVENSGNTIYF
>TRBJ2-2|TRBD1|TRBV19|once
TGTGCCAGTCGCATTGGGCCAGGGGGCGAGCTGTTTTTT
CASRIGPGGELFF
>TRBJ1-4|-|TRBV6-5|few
TGTGCCAGCAGTTACTCGAAGCATAATGAAAAACTGTTTTTT
CASSYSKHNEKLFF
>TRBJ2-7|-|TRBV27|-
TGTGCCAGCAGTTTATCAACAGGGAAGCAGTACTTC
CASSLSTGKQYF
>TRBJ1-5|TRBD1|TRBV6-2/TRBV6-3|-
TGTGCCAGCAGTTACCCGGGACAGGGGTTAGGGAGCAATCAGCCCCAGCATTTT
CASSYPGQGLGSNQPQHF
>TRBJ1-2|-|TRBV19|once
TGTGCCAGTAGCGTTGCGCGTCTGAGCGGCTACACCTTC
CASSVARLSGYTF
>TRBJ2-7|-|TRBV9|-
TGTGCCAGCAGCGTATCAGGGAATACCTACGAGCAGTACTTC
CASSVSGNTYEQYF
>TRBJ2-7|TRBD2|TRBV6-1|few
TGTGCCAGCAGTGAATTTGCCCTAGCGGATGCCTACGAGCAGTACTTC
CASSEFALADAYEQYF
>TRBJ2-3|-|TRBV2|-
TGTGCCAGCAGTGATCACAGACGCACAGATACGCAGTATTTT
CASSDHRRTDTQYF
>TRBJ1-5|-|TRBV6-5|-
TGTGCCAGCAGTATAACCGGGGGGTCCTATCAGCCCCAGCATTTT
CASSITGGSYQPQHF
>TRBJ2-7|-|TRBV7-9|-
TGTGCCAGCAGCTTAGCGGGCAGCTACGAGCAGTACTTC
CASSLAGSYEQYF
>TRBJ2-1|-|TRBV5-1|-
TGCGCCAGCAGCTTGCTACAGGGTGGCGGGAATGAGCAGTTCTTC
CASSLLQGGGNEQFF
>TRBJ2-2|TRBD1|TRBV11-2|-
TGTGCCAGCAGCTTAGTAGGGACAGGGCTGGCCGGGGAGCTGTTTTTT
CASSLVGTGLAGELFF
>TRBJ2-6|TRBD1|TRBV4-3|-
TGCGCCAGCAGCCTACGGACAGGGGGCTCCGGGGCCAACGTCCTGACTTTC
CASSLRTGGSGANVLTF
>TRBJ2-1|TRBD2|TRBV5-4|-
TGTGCCAGCAGCCGGCGGACTAGCGGGAGGAATGAGCAGTTCTTC
CASSRRTSGRNEQFF
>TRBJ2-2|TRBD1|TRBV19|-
TGTGCCACCACGGGACAGGCGAACACCGGGGAGCTGTTTTTT
CATTGQANTGELFF
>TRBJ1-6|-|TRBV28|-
TGTGCCAGTGTATCGGGAGGGGCCTTCGGATATTCACCCCTCCACTTT
CASVSGGAFGYSPLHF
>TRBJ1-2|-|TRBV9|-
TGTGCCAGCAGCTCAAGCCCCAGCTCGCGGGGCTACACCTTC
CASSSSPSSRGYTF
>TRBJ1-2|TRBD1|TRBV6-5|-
TGTGCCAGCAGATCAGGGGGCCTCAAGGGCTACACCTTC
CASRSGGLKGYTF
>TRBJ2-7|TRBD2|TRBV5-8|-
TGTGCCAGCAGTCATTTCCGTGGGACTAGCGGGAGAATAGGCGAGCAGTACTTC
CASSHFRGTSGRIGEQYF
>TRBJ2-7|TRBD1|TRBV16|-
TGTGCCAGCAGCCCCAACTCAGGGGACAGAAGCTCCTACGAGCAGTACTTC
CASSPNSGDRSSYEQYF
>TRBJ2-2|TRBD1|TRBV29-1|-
TGCAGCGTTGAAGATGGCGGACAGGGGACCACCGGGGAGCTGTTTTTT
CSVEDGGQGTTGELFF
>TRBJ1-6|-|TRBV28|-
TGTGCCAGCCATAGAGTTTCCGATTCACCCCTCCACTTT
CASHRVSDSPLHF
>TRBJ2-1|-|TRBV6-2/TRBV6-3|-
TGTGCCAGCAGTTATGGGGGGACCGAGCAGTTCTTC
CASSYGGTEQFF
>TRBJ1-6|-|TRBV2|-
TGTGCCAGCAGCGATGACAGGCTCCATAATTCACCCCTCCACTTT
CASSDDRLHNSPLHF
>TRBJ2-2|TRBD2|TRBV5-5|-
TGTGCCAGCAGCTTTCTCCAGCGGGGGGCGCCACCGAACACCGGGGAGCTGTTTTTT
CASSFLQRGAPPNTGELFF
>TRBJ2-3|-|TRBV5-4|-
TGTGCCAGCAGCTTGGACAGAGTCACAGATACGCAGTATTTT
CASSLDRVTDTQYF
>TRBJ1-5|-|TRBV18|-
TGTGCCAGCTCACCAGGTAGTCAGCCCCAGCATTTT
CASSPGSQPQHF
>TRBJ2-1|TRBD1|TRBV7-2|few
TGTGCCAGCGGGACAGCCTACAATGAGCAGTTCTTC
CASGTAYNEQFF
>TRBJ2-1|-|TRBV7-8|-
TGTGCCAGCATTTTAACCCTCAGGGATGAGCAGTTCTTC
CASILTLRDEQFF
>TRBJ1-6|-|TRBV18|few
TGTGCCAGCTCACCAGGACAGAATTCACCCCTCCACTTT
CASSPGQNSPLHF
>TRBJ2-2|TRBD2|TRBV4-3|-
TGCGCCAGCAGCCAAGTTAGGGGACTAGCGGGGAACACCGGGGAGCTGTTTTTT
CASSQVRGLAGNTGELFF
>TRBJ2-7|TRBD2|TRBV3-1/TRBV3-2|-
TGTGCCAGCAGCCCTACTAGCGGGAGCGGGGACGAGCAGTACTTC
CASSPTSGSGDEQYF
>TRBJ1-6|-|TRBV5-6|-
TGTGCCAGCACCGCGGGGGGGGACTCCTATAATTCACCCCTCCACTTT
CASTAGGDSYNSPLHF
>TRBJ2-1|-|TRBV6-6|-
TGTGCCAGCAGTTACTCGGGAGGTTCCTACAATGAGCAGTTCTTC
CASSYSGGSYNEQFF
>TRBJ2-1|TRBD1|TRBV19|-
TGTGCCAGTAGCGGACAGGGGGGTTTCGATGAGCAGTTCTTC
CASSGQGGFDEQFF
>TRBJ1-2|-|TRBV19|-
TGTGCCAGTAGTATAGCTAGGGGTAGAGGCTACACCTTC
CASSIARGRGYTF
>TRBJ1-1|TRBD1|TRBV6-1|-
TGTGCCAGCAGTGAAACTTGGACAGGGGGCACTGAAGCTTTCTTT
CASSETWTGGTEAFF
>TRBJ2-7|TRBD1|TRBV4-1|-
TGCGCCAGCAGCCAAGGGACAGGGAACAACGAGCAGTACTTC
CASSQGTGNNEQYF
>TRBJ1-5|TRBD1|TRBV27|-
TGTGCCAGCAGCGACCAAGACAGGGGAAGCAATCAGCCCCAGCATTTT
CASSDQDRGSNQPQHF
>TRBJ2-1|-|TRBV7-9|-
TGTGCCAGCAGCGGCCGCAGGGGATACAATGAGCAGTTCTTC
CASSGRRGYNEQFF
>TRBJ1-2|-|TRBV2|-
TGTGCCAGCAGTGCTGGCCGTGGCTACACCTTC
CASSAGRGYTF
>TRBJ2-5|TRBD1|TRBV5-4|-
TGTGCCAGCAGCCCCCGACAGGGGCTACAAGAGACCCAGTACTTC
CASSPRQGLQETQYF
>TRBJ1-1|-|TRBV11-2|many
TGTGCCAGCAGCTTAGATCGGGACACTGAAGCTTTCTTT
CASSLDRDTEAFF
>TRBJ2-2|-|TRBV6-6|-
TGTGCCAGCAGTTACGAGGGGGTCGGCACCGGGGAGCTGTTTTTT
CASSYEGVGTGELFF
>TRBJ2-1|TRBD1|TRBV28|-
TGTGCCAGCAGTTTAGGGACAGGGACAGCGAATGAGCAGTTCTTC
CASSLGTGTANEQFF
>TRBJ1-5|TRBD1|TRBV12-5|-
TGTGCTAGTGGTAGGGGACAGGGGGCCTATAGCAATCAGCCCCAGCATTTT
CASGRGQGAYSNQPQHF